Listed below are T cell receptor beta chains from one sample, sequenced in a study of T cell responses to AZD1222 COVID-19 vaccine. Assay: immunoSEQ multiplex PCR; the TCRdb copy retains only in-frame clones and omits some. Of 150,000 to 200,000 clones detected, under 95% appear once; the ten largest clones hold about 1.1%. The sequencing here drew on peripheral blood, taken 28 days after the second AZD1222 dose. The receptor source for this set is an adult who received the AZD1222 COVID-19 vaccine. CDR3s include the opening cysteine and the closing phenylalanine or tryptophan. Fields, in order: V gene, CDR3 protein.

V gene: TRBV5-4; CDR3 protein: CASSLQLAGGAETQYF
V gene: TRBV5-1; CDR3 protein: CASSLAKLAGYEQYF
V gene: TRBV19; CDR3 protein: CASTLQGGRNQPQHF
V gene: TRBV3-1/TRBV3-2; CDR3 protein: CASSQVADEAFF
V gene: TRBV5-1; CDR3 protein: CASSLDGRYGEQYF
V gene: TRBV14; CDR3 protein: CASSQERGGDWNTIYF
V gene: TRBV7-9; CDR3 protein: CASSPRLENTEAFF
V gene: TRBV5-6; CDR3 protein: CASSLGGPLRESYGYTF
V gene: TRBV7-9; CDR3 protein: CASSLDPDARNEKLFF
V gene: TRBV4-2; CDR3 protein: CASSQGPGVGSPLHF
V gene: TRBV6-1; CDR3 protein: CASSEGTQPDTQYF
V gene: TRBV6-5; CDR3 protein: CASSYGGAQEKLFF
V gene: TRBV6-5; CDR3 protein: CASKRTLDQPQHF
V gene: TRBV5-6; CDR3 protein: CASNRRGAYNEKLFF
V gene: TRBV7-8; CDR3 protein: CASSLTPGLTNEQFF
V gene: TRBV6-5; CDR3 protein: CAERGNTEAFF
V gene: TRBV25-1; CDR3 protein: CASSDPTGKLFF
V gene: TRBV5-4; CDR3 protein: CASSRGGGSAYNEQFF
V gene: TRBV6-1; CDR3 protein: CASSEGGTGRQPQHF
V gene: TRBV7-6; CDR3 protein: CASSPLSRGVYNEQFF
V gene: TRBV4-2; CDR3 protein: CASSPQGAGYTEAFF
V gene: TRBV29-1; CDR3 protein: CSGGTGNTGELFF
V gene: TRBV2; CDR3 protein: CASSEAPGGSPLHF
V gene: TRBV7-2; CDR3 protein: CASSLVNYGYTF
V gene: TRBV6-5; CDR3 protein: CASHGGWNTQYF
V gene: TRBV7-6; CDR3 protein: CASSSGTGNQPQHF
V gene: TRBV6-5; CDR3 protein: CASSRRVGNSYEQYF